The present T cell receptor (beta chain) was sequenced within a study of blood T cell repertoires in COVID-19. Assay: immunoSEQ multiplex PCR; the TCRdb copy retains only in-frame clones and omits some. The top ten hold 0.65% to 0.9% of the sample, which has fewer than 500,000 clones, approximately 90% seen once. Across 24 US areas, participants ranged in age from about 18 to 100 years. Self-reported history from a screening survey and questionnaire set each donor's cohort. In its sample, this clone was seen a few times. CDR1 and CDR2 (germline): SEHNR, FQNEAQ (reference sequence). This CDR3 comprises 14 residues. The V and J ends lost 4 bases and 6 bases, in that order; junction bases with no gene match: 7.

The specimen was PBMCs or T cells enriched from blood (not recorded which). V and J are TRBV7-9 and TRBJ1-1, with 8 bases that match TRBD1. This sequence originates from a woman aged 18 to 35 who had recovered from COVID-19. The CDR3 DNA follows: TGTGCCAGCAGCTGGGGCAGGGGGCTCCCTGAAGCTTTCTTT. Protein product: CASSWGRGLPEAFF. The variable domain in full, with the rest retrieved from reference TRBV7-9 and TRBJ1-1, is DTGVSQNPRHKITKRGQNVTFRCDPISEHNRLYWYRQTLGQGPEFLTYFQNEAQLEKSRLLSDRFSAERPKGSFSTLEIQRTEQGDSAMYLCASSWGRGLPEAFFGQGTRLTVV.